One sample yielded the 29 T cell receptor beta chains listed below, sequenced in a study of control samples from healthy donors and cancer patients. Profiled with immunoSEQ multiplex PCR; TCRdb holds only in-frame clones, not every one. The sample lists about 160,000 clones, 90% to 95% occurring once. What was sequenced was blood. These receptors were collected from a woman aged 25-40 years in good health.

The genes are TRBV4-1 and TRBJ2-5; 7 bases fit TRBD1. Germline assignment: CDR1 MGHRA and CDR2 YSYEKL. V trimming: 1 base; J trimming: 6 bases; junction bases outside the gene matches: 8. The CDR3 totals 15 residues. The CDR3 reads CASSQGPWDSKTQYF. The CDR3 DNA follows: TGCGCCAGCAGCCAAGGTCCCTGGGACAGCAAGACCCAGTACTTC.

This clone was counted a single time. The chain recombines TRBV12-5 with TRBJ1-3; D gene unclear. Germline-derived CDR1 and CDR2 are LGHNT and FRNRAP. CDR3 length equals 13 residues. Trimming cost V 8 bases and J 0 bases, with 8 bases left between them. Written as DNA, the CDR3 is TGTGCTAGTAAAGGGCCCTCTGGAAACACCATATATTTT. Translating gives CASKGPSGNTIYF.

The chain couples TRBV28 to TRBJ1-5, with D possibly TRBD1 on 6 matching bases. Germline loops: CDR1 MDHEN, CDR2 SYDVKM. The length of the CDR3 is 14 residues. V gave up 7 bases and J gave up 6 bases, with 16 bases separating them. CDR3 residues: CASIGAGAFQPQHF. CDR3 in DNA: TGTGCCAGCATTGGGGCAGGGGCATTTCAGCCCCAGCATTTT.

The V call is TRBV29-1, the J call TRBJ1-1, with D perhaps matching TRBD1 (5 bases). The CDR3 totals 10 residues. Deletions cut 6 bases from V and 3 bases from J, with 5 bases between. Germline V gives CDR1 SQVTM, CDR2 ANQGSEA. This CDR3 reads CSVGHTEAFF. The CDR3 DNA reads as TGCAGCGTGGGACACACTGAAGCTTTCTTT.

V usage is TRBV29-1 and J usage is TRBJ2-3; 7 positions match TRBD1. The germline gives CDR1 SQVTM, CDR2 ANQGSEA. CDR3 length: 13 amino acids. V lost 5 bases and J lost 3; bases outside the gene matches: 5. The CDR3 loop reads CSVFRGNTDTQYF. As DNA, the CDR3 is TGCAGCGTTTTCAGGGGGAATACAGATACGCAGTATTTT.

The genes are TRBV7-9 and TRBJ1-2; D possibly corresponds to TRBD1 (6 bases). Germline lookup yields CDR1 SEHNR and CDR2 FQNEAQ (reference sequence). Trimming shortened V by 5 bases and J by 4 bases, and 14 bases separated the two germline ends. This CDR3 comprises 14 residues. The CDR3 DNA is TGTGCCAGCAGCCCACAGGGAGGAAGCTATGGCTACACCTTC. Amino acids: CASSPQGGSYGYTF.

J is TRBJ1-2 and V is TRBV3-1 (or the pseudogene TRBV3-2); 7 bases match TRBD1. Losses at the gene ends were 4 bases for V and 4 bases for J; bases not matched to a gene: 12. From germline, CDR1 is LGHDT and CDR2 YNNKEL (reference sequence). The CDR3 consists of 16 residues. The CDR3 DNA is TGTGCCAGCAGCCCCCTTGTAGGGGGCTTTCGCTATGGCTACACCTTC. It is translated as CASSPLVGGFRYGYTF.

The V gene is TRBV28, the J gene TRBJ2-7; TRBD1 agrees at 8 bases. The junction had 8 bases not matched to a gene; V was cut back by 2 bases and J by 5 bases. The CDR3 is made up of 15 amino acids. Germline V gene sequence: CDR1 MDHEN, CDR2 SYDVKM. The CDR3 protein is CASSLPPDRVHEQYF. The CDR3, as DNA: TGTGCCAGCAGTTTACCCCCGGACAGGGTCCACGAGCAGTACTTC.

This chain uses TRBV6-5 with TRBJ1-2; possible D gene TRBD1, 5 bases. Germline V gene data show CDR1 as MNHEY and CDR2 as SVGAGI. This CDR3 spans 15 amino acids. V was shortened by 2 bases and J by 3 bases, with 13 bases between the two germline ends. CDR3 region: CASSYDGTGDYGYTF. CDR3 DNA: TGTGCCAGCAGTTACGACGGTACAGGAGACTATGGCTACACCTTC.

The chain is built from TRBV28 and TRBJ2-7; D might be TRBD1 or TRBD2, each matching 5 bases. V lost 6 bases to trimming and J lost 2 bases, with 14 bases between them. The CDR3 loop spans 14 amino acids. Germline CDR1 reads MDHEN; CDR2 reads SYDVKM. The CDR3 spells CASRRMTAAYEQYF. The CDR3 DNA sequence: TGTGCCAGCAGGCGGATGACAGCGGCCTACGAGCAGTACTTC.

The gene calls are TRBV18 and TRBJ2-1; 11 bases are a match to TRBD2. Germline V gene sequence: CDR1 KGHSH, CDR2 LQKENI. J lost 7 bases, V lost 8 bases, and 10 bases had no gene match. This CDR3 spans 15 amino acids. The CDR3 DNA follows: TGTGCCAGCGAGAGGGGAACTAGCGGGAGAAATGAGCAGTTCTTC. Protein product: CASERGTSGRNEQFF.

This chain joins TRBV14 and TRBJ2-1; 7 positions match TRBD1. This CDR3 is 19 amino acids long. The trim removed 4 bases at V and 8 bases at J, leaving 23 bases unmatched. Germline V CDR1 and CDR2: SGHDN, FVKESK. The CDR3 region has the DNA TGTGCCAGCAGCCCCCGGGCCCCACAAAGAGATCTAGGGGGCGATGAGCAGTTCTTC. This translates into CASSPRAPQRDLGGDEQFF. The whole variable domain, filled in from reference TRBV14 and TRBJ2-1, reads EAGVTQFPSHSVIEKGQTVTLRCDPISGHDNLYWYRRVMGKEIKFLLHFVKESKQDESGMPNNRFLAERTGGTYSTLKVQPAELEDSGVYFCASSPRAPQRDLGGDEQFFGPGTRLTVL.

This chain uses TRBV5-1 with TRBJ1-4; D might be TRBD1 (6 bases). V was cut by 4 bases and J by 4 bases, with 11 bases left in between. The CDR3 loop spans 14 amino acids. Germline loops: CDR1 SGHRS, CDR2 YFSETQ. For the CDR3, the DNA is TGCGCCAGCAGCACCGACAGGAATAATGAAAAACTGTTTTTT. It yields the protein CASSTDRNNEKLFF.

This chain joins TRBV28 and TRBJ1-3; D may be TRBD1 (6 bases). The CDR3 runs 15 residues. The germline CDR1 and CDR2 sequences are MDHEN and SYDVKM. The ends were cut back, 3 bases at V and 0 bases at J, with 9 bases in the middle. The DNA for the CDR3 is TGTGCCAGCAGTTTCAACAGGGCCTCTGGAAACACCATATATTTT. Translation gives CASSFNRASGNTIYF.

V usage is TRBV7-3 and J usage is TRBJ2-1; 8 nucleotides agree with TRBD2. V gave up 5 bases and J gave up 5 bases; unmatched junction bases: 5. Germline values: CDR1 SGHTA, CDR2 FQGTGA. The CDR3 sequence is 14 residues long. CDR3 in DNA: TGTGCCAGCAGCCCGAGCGGGAGCCACAATGAGCAGTTCTTC. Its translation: CASSPSGSHNEQFF.

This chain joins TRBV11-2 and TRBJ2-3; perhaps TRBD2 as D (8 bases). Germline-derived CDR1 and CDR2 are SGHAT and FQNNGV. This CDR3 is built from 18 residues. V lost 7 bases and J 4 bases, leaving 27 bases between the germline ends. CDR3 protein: CASNSPGGQGDSSDTQYF. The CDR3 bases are TGTGCCAGCAACTCCCCGGGAGGGCAGGGGGATAGCTCAGATACGCAGTATTTT.

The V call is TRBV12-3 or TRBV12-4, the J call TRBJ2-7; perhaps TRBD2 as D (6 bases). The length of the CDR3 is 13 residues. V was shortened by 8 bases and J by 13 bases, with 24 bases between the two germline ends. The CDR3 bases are TGTGCCAGCCGGAACCCACTTAGCGGAGATCCCTACTTC. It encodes CASRNPLSGDPYF.

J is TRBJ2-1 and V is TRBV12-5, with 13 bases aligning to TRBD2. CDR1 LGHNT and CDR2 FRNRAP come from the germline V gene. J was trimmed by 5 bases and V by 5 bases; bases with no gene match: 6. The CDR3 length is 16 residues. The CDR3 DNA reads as TGTGCTAGTGGTCCGTCGACTAGCGGGAGGAACAATGAGCAGTTCTTC. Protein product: CASGPSTSGRNNEQFF.

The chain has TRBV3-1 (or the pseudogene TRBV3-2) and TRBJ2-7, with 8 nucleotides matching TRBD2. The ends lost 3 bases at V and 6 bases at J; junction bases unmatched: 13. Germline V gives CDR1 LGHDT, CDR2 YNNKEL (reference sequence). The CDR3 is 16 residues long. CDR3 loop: CASSHGLWREAVEQYF. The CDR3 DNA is TGTGCCAGCAGCCACGGGTTGTGGCGGGAGGCGGTCGAGCAGTACTTC.

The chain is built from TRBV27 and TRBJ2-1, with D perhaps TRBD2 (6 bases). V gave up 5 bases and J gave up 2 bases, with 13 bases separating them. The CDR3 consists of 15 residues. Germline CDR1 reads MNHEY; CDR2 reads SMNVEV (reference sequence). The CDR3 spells CASSLLGRTYNEQFF. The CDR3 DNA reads TGTGCCAGCAGTCTGCTCGGGAGAACCTACAATGAGCAGTTCTTC.

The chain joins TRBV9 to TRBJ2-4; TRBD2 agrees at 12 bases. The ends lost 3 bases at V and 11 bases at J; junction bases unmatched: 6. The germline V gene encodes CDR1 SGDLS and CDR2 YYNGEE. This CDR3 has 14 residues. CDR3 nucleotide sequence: TGTGCCAGCAGCGCGTCTGGACTAGCGGGATTTCAGTACTTC. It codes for CASSASGLAGFQYF.

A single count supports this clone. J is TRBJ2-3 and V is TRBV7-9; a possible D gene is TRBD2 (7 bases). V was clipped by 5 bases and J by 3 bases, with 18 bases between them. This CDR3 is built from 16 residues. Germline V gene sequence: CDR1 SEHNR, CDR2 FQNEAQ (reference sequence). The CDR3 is CASSPRRGRVTDTQYF. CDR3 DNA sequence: TGTGCCAGCAGCCCCCGGCGGGGGCGGGTTACAGATACGCAGTATTTT.

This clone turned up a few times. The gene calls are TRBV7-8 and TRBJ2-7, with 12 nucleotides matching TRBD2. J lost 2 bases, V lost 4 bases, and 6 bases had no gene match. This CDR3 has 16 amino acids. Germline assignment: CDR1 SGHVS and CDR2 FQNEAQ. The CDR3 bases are TGTGCCAGCAGCTCCTGGACTAGCGGGAACACCTACGAGCAGTACTTC. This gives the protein CASSSWTSGNTYEQYF.

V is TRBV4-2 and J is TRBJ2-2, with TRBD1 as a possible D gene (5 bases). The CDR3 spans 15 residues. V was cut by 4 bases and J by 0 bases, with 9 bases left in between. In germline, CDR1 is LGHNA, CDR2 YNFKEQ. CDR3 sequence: CASSRETANTGELFF. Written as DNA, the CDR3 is TGTGCCAGCAGCCGAGAGACAGCGAACACCGGGGAGCTGTTTTTT.

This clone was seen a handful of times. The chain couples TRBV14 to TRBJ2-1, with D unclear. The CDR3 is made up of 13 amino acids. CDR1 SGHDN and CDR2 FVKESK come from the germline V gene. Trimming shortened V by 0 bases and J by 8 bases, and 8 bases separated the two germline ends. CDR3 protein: CASSQDRNYEQFF. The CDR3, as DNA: TGTGCCAGCAGCCAAGACAGGAATTATGAGCAGTTCTTC.

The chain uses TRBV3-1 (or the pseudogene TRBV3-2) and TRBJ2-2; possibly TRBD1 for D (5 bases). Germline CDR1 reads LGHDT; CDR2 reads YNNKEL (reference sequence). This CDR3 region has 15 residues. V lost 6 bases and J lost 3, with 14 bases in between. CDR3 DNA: TGTGCCAGCAGTAAACAGGCTCAGGACACCGGGGAGCTGTTTTTT. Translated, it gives CASSKQAQDTGELFF.

The CDR3 sequence: CASRGGVDYEQYF. For the CDR3, the DNA is TGTGCCAGCAGAGGAGGTGTTGACTACGAGCAGTACTTC. The genes are TRBV25-1 and TRBJ2-7, with D possibly matching TRBD2 (5 bases). Deletions cut 6 bases from V and 3 bases from J, with 12 bases between. The CDR3 extends over 13 amino acids. CDR1 and CDR2 (germline): MGHDK, SYGVNS.

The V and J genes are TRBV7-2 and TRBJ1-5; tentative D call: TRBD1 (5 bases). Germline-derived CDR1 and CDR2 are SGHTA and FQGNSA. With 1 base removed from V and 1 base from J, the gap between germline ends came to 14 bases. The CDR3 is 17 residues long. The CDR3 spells CASSLGRAGWSNQPQHF. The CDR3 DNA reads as TGTGCCAGCAGCTTAGGGAGGGCAGGGTGGAGCAATCAGCCCCAGCATTTT.

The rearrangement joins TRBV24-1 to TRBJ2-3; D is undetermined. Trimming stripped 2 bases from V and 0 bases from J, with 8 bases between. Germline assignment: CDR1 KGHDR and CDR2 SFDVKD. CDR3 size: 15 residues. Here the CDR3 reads CATSDSVRSTDTQYF. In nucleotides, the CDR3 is TGTGCCACCAGTGATTCGGTCCGTAGCACAGATACGCAGTATTTT.